Detailed here is one T cell receptor (beta chain). The data are from a study of low-dose radiotherapy and immunotherapy resistance in tumors. Overall study: Cohort 1 received 0.5 Gy per fraction every 2 weeks, totaling 6.5 Gy.

Alpha- and beta-chain coverage of first-strand cDNA came from TRAV- and TRBV-specific primers. PCR amplification of the TCRs was performed with Phusion for 20 to 25 PCR cycles, and it relied on a constant-region primer together with a V-primer adapter. In vitro transcription served to amplify the isolated mRNA. TCRdb ran MiXCR on the reads and lists one entry per CDR3 protein. The sample holds about 7,900 distinct CDR3 sequences, about 61% seen once. The study gave donors nivolumab, ipilimumab, aspirin, low-dose cyclophosphamide and low-dose radiotherapy. Solid tumors that lacked tumor-infiltrating lymphocytes and were advanced were present in eligible patients. This CDR3 comprises 13 residues. The germline V gene encodes CDR1 SGHTA and CDR2 FQGNSA. Trimming removed 4 bases from V and 3 bases from J; junction bases left unmatched: 3.

This TCR came from a human donor with advanced metastatic prostate, ovarian, gallbladder or colorectal cancer (not recorded which). This table probably holds off-target reads from a library built for another chain. The V and J genes are TRBV7-2 and TRBJ2-7; 7 bases agree with TRBD1. This chain's CDR3 is CASSSGTDYEQYF. The CDR3 coding sequence is TGTGCCAGCAGCTCTGGGACAGACTACGAGCAGTACTTC.